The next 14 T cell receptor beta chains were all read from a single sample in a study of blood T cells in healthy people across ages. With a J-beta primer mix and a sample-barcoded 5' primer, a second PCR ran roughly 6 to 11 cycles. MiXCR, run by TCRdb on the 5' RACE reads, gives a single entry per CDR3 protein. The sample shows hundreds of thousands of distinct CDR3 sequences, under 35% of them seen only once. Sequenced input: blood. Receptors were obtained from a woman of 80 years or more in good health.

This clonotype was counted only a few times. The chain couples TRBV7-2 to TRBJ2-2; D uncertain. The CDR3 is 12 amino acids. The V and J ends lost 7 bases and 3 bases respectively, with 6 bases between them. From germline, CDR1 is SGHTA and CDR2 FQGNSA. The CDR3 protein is CASNLDTGELFF. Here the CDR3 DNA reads TGTGCCAGCAACCTGGACACCGGGGAGCTGTTTTTT.

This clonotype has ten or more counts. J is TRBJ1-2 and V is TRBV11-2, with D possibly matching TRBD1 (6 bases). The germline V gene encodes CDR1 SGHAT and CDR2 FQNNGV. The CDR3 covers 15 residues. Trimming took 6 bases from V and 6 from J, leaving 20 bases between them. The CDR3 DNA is TGTGCCAGCAGATCAGTCAGCGGGCGGGACAATGGCTACACCTTC. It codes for CASRSVSGRDNGYTF.

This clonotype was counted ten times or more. CDR3 amino acids: CASSDRLAKNIQYF. CDR3 in DNA: TGTGCCAGCAGTGACAGACTAGCCAAAAACATTCAGTACTTC. The chain employs TRBV2 and TRBJ2-4, with unresolved D. The germline CDR1 and CDR2 sequences are SNHLY and FYNNEI. The V end lost 3 bases, the J end lost 0 bases, and 6 bases lay between the germline ends. This CDR3 has 14 amino acids.

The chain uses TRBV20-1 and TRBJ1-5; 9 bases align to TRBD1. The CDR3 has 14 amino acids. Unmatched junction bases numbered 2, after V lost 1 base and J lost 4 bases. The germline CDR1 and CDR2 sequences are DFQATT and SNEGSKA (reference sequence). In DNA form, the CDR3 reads TGCAGTGCTAGAGGGGACAGGGCAAATCAGCCCCAGCATTTT. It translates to CSARGDRANQPQHF.

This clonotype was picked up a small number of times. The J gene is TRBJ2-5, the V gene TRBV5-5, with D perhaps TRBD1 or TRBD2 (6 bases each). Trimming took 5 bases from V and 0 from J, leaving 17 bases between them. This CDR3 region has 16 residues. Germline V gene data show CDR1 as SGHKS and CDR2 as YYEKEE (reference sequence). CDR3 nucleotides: TGTGCCAGCAGTCCCGGCATAGGGGGGTACCAAGAGACCCAGTACTTC. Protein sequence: CASSPGIGGYQETQYF.

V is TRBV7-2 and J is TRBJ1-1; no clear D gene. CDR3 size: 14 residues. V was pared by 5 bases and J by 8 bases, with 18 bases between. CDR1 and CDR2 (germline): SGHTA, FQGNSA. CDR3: CASSPRGNRAEAFF. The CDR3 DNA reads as TGTGCCAGCAGCCCCCGGGGTAACCGAGCAGAAGCTTTCTTT.

CDR3: CASSPRQGDTGELFF. The CDR3 DNA is TGTGCCAGCTCACCAAGACAGGGGGACACCGGGGAGCTGTTTTTT. The genes are TRBV18 and TRBJ2-2; 9 bases fit TRBD1. Germline-derived CDR1 and CDR2 are KGHSH and LQKENI. Losses at the gene ends were 2 bases for V and 3 bases for J; bases not matched to a gene: 1. CDR3 size: 15 residues.

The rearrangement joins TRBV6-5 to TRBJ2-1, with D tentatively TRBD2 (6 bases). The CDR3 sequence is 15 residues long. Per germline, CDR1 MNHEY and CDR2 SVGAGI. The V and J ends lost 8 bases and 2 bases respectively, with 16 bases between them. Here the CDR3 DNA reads TGTGCCAGCGGACTTAGCGGAGGGGCCTACAATGAGCAGTTCTTC. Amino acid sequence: CASGLSGGAYNEQFF.

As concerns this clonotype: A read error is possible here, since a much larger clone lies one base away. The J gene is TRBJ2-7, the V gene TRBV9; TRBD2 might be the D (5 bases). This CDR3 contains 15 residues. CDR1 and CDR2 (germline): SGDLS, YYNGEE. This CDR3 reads CTSSVAPGFSYEQYF. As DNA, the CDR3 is TGTACCAGCAGCGTAGCGCCGGGCTTCTCCTACGAGCAGTACTTC. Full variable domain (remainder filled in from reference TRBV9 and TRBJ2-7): DSGVTQTPKHLITATGQRVTLRCSPRSGDLSVYWYQQSLDQGLQFLIQYYNGEERAKGNILERFSAQQFPDLHSELNLSSLELGDSALYFCTSSVAPGFSYEQYFGPGTRLTVT.

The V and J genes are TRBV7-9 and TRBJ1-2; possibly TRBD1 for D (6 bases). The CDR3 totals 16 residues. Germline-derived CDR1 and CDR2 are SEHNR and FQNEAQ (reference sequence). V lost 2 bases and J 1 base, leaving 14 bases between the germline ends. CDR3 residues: CASSLRGKGYNYGYTF. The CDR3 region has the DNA TGTGCCAGCAGCTTAAGGGGGAAGGGATATAACTATGGCTACACCTTC.

The DNA for the CDR3 is TGCAGCGTTGAAGATCGCAGGTCCGAGCAGTACTTC. As protein: CSVEDRRSEQYF. V usage is TRBV29-1 and J usage is TRBJ2-7, with D uncertain. CDR1 and CDR2 (germline): SQVTM, ANQGSEA. This CDR3 comprises 12 residues. V was pared by 0 bases and J by 6 bases, with 9 bases between.

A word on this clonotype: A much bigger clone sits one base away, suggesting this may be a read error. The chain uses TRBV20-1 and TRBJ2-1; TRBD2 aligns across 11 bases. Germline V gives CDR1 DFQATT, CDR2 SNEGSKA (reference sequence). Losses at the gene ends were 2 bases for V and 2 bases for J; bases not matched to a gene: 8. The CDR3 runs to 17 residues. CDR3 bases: TGCAGTGCTAGAACACTAGCGGGGGTCCGCCCCTACAATGAGCAGTTCTTC. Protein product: CSARTLAGVRPYNEQFF.

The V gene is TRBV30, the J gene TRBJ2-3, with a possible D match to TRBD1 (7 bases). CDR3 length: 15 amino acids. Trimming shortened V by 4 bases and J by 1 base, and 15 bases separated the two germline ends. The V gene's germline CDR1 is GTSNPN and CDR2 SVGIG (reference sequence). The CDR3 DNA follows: TGTGCCTGGACCAGGGGGGCGTCCCGCACAGATACGCAGTATTTT. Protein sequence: CAWTRGASRTDTQYF.

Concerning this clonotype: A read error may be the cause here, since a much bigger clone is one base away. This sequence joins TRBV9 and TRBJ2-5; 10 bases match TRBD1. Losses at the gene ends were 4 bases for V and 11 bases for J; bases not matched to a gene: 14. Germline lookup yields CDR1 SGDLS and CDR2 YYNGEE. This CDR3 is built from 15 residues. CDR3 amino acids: CASSPLGTGVYEQYF. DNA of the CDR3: TGTGCCAGCAGCCCCCTAGGGACAGGGGTGTATGAGCAGTACTTC.